The source of this TCR beta chain is a study of blood T cell repertoires in COVID-19. Produced via immunoSEQ multiplex PCR; TCRdb's table is partial and in-frame only. The data show about 130,000 clones, over 60% seen once. Sequences were obtained from peripheral blood. The TCR originated in a man aged 35 to 55 with active or convalescent COVID-19.

DNA for the CDR3: TGTGCCAGCAGACAGACCCGAGGGGCCAAAAACATTCAGTACTTC. It specifies CASRQTRGAKNIQYF. This chain uses TRBV6-5 with TRBJ2-4; perhaps TRBD2 as D (5 bases). Germline lookup yields CDR1 MNHEY and CDR2 SVGAGI. The CDR3 consists of 15 residues. The V gene lost 6 bases and the J gene lost 1 base, with 13 bases spanning the gap.